This entry describes one TCR beta chain. Its antigen remains unidentified. One end of the junction varies from germline; a read error may be responsible. This sample was included in a study of T cells in Graves' hyperthyroidism and ophthalmopathy (dated by TCRdb to about 2019). About the study as a whole: To identify TCR V-J signatures that set the groups apart, the researchers used a discovery cohort of about a hundred patients, made up of roughly 40 with Graves' ophthalmopathy and 55 to 65 with stable Graves' hyperthyroidism. According to the paper, TCR Vbeta CDR3 sequencing was carried out on 135 peripheral blood samples, which came from fewer than 50 ophthalmopathy, 75 to 80 hyperthyroidism and some 17 progressor patients. In six Graves' hyperthyroidism patients, the study also compared T-cell repertoires from thyroid tissue with T-cell repertoires from blood. Prospective prediction of ophthalmopathy was tested in an independent validation cohort of 18 to 20 hyperthyroidism patients and 17 patients who later progressed to ophthalmopathy. Following sampling, methimazole starting at 30 mg daily was given to hyperthyroidism patients, and high-dose intravenous methylprednisolone was given to ophthalmopathy patients. The roughly 91 discovery patients were randomly split 7:3 into training and test sets.

Overall results and qualifications from the work: A model built on a 13 V-J signature distinguished ophthalmopathy from stable hyperthyroidism, reaching about 88% sensitivity and around 81% specificity in cross-validation and 80%/75% in testing. In validation, the model predicted progression to ophthalmopathy with approximately 70% sensitivity and 72.22% specificity, a median of 6.5 months before onset. No statistical method was used to fix the sample size in advance, and group allocation was not hidden from the investigators. Blood samples also contained most of the expanded thyroid clonotypes (frequency above 0.001), which suggests that blood repertoires may reflect thyroid immune responses.

The CDR3 has 14 amino acids, counting the end cysteine and phenylalanine. Kept here is only the CDR3 DNA, which spans 42 bases and is read in frame from base 1. Reading the germline V gene gives CDR1 SQVTM and CDR2 ANQGSEA. The TCR beta CDR3 regions were amplified from the RNA transcripts. For the first round of RT-PCR on the TCR CDR3, the HTBI primer set was used together with the Qiagen OneStep RT-PCR kit. The libraries were constructed in a second round of multiplex PCR and then size-selected and purified. Sequencing of the libraries was done on an Illumina HiSeq2000 using paired-end 100 bp reads. The authors' analysis ran thus. SOAPnuke was used to process the raw data, throwing out any read that contained adapters or uncalled bases, had a mean Phred below 15, or lacked an exact constant-primer or identifier match. High-quality paired reads were merged with COPE v1.2.5, and unique nucleotide sequences were defined as clonotypes. MiTCR v1.1 was used to align the clonotypes against IMGT TRBV, TRBD and TRBJ reference segments. The analysis was restricted to V-J combinations with a frequency above 0.0001, which together covered approximately 99% of the repertoires. The TCS score was defined as the ratio of F50 (clonal expansion) to E x V (chaos), calculated using BLOSUM62-based TCRdist between CDR3 peptides within each V-J. Welch's t-statistics and random forest reduced 500 to 550 V-J features to 13, which were used in a naive Bayes classifier (R e1071). Thyroid-blood repertoire similarity was quantified with the Morisita-Horn index. TCRdb trimmed public reads at Q25 via fastp, called clones via MiXCR and kept in-frame beta chains. Under each unique CDR3 protein, matching rows form one entry showing the most common genes and DNA. The V and J calls and clone size are TCRdb's, not the authors'. A total of almost 600,000 distinct CDR3 sequences appear in this sample, around 42% of them only once. The ten largest clones take up around 7.7% of the sample.

Graves' hyperthyroidism was defined as stable when no progression to ophthalmopathy occurred over 18 months of follow-up. Hyperthyroidism patients were aged 18 to 65 years and newly diagnosed, with disease duration of less than 2 months. The study excluded patients with uncontrolled infections, other autoimmune diseases, pregnancy or lactation. Diagnoses relied on clinical symptoms, serum thyroxine and TRAb, thyroid ultrasound and orbital computed tomography. Trizol reagent was used to extract total RNA, and RNA quality was then checked on an Agilent 2100 Bioanalyzer. The sample comprised peripheral blood or thyroid tissue (not recorded which). This chain joins TRBV29-1 to TRBJ2-5, with TRBD2 matching 10 junction bases. The clonotype originates from a woman between 18 and 30 years old with Graves' hyperthyroidism. The CDR3 protein is CSLVGSSGGEAQYF. The DNA is as follows: TGCAGCTTAGTTGGGTCTAGCGGGGGAGAGGCCCAGTACTTC.